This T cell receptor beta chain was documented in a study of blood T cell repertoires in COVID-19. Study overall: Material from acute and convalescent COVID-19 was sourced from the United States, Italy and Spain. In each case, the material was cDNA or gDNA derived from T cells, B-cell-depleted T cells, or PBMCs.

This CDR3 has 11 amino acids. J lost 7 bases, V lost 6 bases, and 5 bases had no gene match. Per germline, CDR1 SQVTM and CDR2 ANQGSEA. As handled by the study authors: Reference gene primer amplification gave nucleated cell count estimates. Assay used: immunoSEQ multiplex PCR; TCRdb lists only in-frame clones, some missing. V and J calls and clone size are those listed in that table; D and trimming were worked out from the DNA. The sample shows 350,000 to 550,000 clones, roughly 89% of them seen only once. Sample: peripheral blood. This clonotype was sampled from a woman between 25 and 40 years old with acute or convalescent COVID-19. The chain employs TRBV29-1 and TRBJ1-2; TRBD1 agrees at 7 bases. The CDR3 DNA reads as TGCAGCGTCATGACAGGGCCTGGCTACACCTTC. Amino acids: CSVMTGPGYTF.